The sequence of this T cell receptor (beta chain) was determined in a study of T cells in Graves' hyperthyroidism and ophthalmopathy. Study-wide results and limits: Blood held most thyroid clonotypes expanded above 0.001 frequency.

This clonotype was seen ten or more times. Its antigen is unidentified. RNA transcripts were the template for amplifying TCR beta CDR3 regions. An initial round of RT-PCR targeting the TCR CDR3 relied on the HTBI primer set. TCRdb ran MiXCR on the multiplex PCR reads and lists one entry per CDR3 protein. In the table there are hundreds of thousands of distinct CDR3 sequences, around 16% of which are singletons. Germline values: CDR1 SEHNR, CDR2 FQNEAQ (reference sequence). The CDR3 consists of 15 residues. V lost 6 bases and J lost 2; bases outside the gene matches: 7. This sequence was found in a young woman with Graves' hyperthyroidism. The sequenced sample was blood. V gene TRBV7-9 combines with J gene TRBJ2-7; 10 bases match TRBD1. The DNA for the CDR3 is TGTGCCAGCAGTCCCGACAGGGGGCTCACCTACGAGCAGTACTTC. Its protein is CASSPDRGLTYEQYF. Together with reference TRBV7-9 and TRBJ2-7, the CDR3 gives the full variable domain: DTGVSQNPRHKITKRGQNVTFRCDPISEHNRLYWYRQTLGQGPEFLTYFQNEAQLEKSRLLSDRFSAERPKGSFSTLEIQRTEQGDSAMYLCASSPDRGLTYEQYFGPGTRLTVT.